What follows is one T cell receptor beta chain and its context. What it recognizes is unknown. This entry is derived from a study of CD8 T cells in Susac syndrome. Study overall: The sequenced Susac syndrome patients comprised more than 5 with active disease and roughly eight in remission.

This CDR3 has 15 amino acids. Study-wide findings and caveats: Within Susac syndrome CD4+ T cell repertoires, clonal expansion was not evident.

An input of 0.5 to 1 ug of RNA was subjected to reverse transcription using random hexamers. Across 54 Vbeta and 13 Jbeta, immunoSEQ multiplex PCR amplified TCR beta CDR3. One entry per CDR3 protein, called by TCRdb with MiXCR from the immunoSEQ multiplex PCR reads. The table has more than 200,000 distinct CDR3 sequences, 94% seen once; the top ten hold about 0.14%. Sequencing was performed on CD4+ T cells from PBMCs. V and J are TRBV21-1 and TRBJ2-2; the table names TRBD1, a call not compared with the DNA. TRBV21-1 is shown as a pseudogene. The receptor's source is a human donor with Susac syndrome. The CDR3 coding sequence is TGTGCCAGCAACAACAGGGGGCGAAATACCGGGGAGCTGTTTTTT. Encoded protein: CASNNRGRNTGELFF.